Listed below are T cell receptor beta chains from one sample, sequenced in a study of neurological immune-mediated disorders. Using its own MiXCR run on the 5' RACE reads, TCRdb lists one record per CDR3 protein. The sample has 95,000 to 110,000 distinct CDR3 sequences, 10% to 11% seen once. Sequenced: PBMCs. The receptors shown here come from a female donor with HTLV-1-associated myelopathy (HAM/TSP). Each CDR3 is given with its conserved first and last residue. The D gene is left open where the match is weak. The size field is filled for only some rows; it gives once, few, many or a size class.

>TRBJ2-1|many|TRBV5-1|NA
CASSWDYNEQFF
TGCGCCAGCAGCTGGGACTACAATGAGCAGTTCTTC
>TRBJ2-3|many|TRBV5-1|NA
CASSPGTTSPDTQYF
TGCGCCAGCAGCCCCGGAACCACCAGCCCAGATACGCAGTATTTT
>TRBJ1-6|NA|TRBV12-3/TRBV12-4|NA
CASSSRDTNSPLHF
TGTGCCAGCAGTTCCCGGGACACAAATTCACCCCTCCACTTT
>TRBJ2-3|NA|TRBV19|NA
CASRDEDSTDTQYF
TGTGCCAGTAGGGACGAGGACAGCACAGATACGCAGTATTTT
>TRBJ2-1|NA|TRBV29-1|NA
CSGLQGGNEQFF
TGCAGCGGGCTACAGGGGGGGAATGAGCAGTTCTTC
>TRBJ2-7|NA|TRBV5-1|TRBD1
CASSLGTGVREQYF
TGCGCCAGCAGCTTGGGGACAGGGGTTCGGGAGCAGTACTTC
>TRBJ2-3|many|TRBV12-3/TRBV12-4|TRBD2
CASTERGASTDTQYF
TGTGCCAGCACCGAGCGGGGGGCGAGCACAGATACGCAGTATTTT
>TRBJ2-2|many|TRBV7-9|TRBD2
CASSLGLAANTGELFF
TGTGCCAGCAGCCTAGGACTAGCGGCTAACACCGGGGAGCTGTTTTTT
>TRBJ2-7|NA|TRBV6-4|TRBD1
CASITRDRGSYEQYF
TGTGCCAGCATCACCCGGGACAGGGGCTCCTACGAGCAGTACTTC
>TRBJ1-5|many|TRBV5-1|NA
CASSPSFGGRDQPQHF
TGCGCCAGCAGCCCATCATTCGGGGGTCGAGATCAGCCCCAGCATTTT
>TRBJ1-5|many|TRBV20-1|NA
CSATSRSNQPQHF
TGCAGTGCCACCAGTCGTAGCAATCAGCCCCAGCATTTT
>TRBJ2-2|many|TRBV5-1|TRBD1
CASSFRTGETGELFF
TGCGCCAGCAGCTTCCGGACAGGGGAAACCGGGGAGCTGTTTTTT
>TRBJ2-1|many|TRBV4-1|TRBD2
CASSLLGLVRFF
TGCGCCAGCAGCCTTCTAGGACTAGTTCGGTTCTTC
>TRBJ2-7|many|TRBV2|NA
CASQTLSVGEQYF
TGTGCCAGCCAAACACTTTCGGTCGGAGAGCAGTACTTC
>TRBJ2-7|many|TRBV20-1|NA
CSARSQIQGNEQYF
TGCAGTGCTAGATCTCAGATACAGGGTAACGAGCAGTACTTC
>TRBJ1-1|many|TRBV29-1|NA
CSVALLTARTEAFF
TGCAGCGTTGCCCTACTTACAGCCCGCACTGAAGCTTTCTTT
>TRBJ2-7|many|TRBV6-5|NA
CASSRGQLYEQYF
TGTGCCAGCAGTAGAGGACAGCTCTACGAGCAGTACTTC
>TRBJ2-5|many|TRBV28|TRBD2
CASRPGGVVQETQYF
TGTGCCAGCCGACCCGGGGGGGTGGTTCAAGAGACCCAGTACTTC
>TRBJ2-6|many|TRBV3-1|NA
CASSQGVGVWANVLTF
TGTGCCAGCAGCCAAGGAGTTGGGGTCTGGGCCAACGTCCTGACTTTC
>TRBJ2-1|many|TRBV20-1|NA
CSAPDRTSYNEQFF
TGCAGTGCTCCAGACCGGACCTCCTACAATGAGCAGTTCTTC
>TRBJ1-3|many|TRBV12-3/TRBV12-4|NA
CASRMTSGNTIYF
TGTGCCAGCAGGATGACCTCTGGAAACACCATATATTTT
>TRBJ2-1|few|TRBV7-9|TRBD2
CASRTSGGSSEQFF
TGTGCCAGCAGAACTAGCGGGGGTTCAAGTGAGCAGTTCTTC
>TRBJ2-3|many|TRBV5-8|NA
CASSLEAPSGTDTQYF
TGTGCCAGCAGCTTGGAGGCCCCAAGCGGCACAGATACGCAGTATTTT
>TRBJ2-3|many|TRBV5-1|NA
CASSLDLVRSSTDTQYF
TGCGCCAGCAGCTTGGACCTAGTCAGATCGAGCACAGATACGCAGTATTTT
>TRBJ2-7|many|TRBV5-1|NA
CASSSSRGGDEQYF
TGCGCCAGCAGCTCAAGCAGGGGTGGTGACGAGCAGTACTTC
>TRBJ2-1|once|TRBV2|TRBD2
CASKRTSGNEQFF
TGTGCCAGCAAAAGGACTAGCGGGAATGAGCAGTTCTTC